A single sample gave rise to the 4 T cell receptor beta chains below, sequenced in a study of blood T cell repertoires in COVID-19. Sequenced by immunoSEQ multiplex PCR; TCRdb stores in-frame clones only, minus some. Here the sample spans about 110,000 clones, about nine tenths being singletons. The sequenced sample was peripheral blood. The receptors stem from a woman aged 25 to 45 with acute or convalescent COVID-19.

V is TRBV10-2 and J is TRBJ1-5; 11 bases are a match to TRBD1. Germline trimming cut 7 bases from V and 6 bases from J; bases unmatched to any gene: 8. The CDR3 totals 15 residues. The germline V gene has CDR1 WSHSY and CDR2 SAAADI. DNA of the CDR3: TGCGCCAGCACGTCCGGGACAGGGGGTTTTCAGCCCCAGCATTTT. It is translated as CASTSGTGGFQPQHF.

The rearrangement uses TRBV9 and TRBJ1-5; 10 nucleotides align to TRBD1. Germline V CDR1 and CDR2: SGDLS, YYNGEE. V gave up 6 bases and J gave up 4 bases; unmatched junction bases: 7. The CDR3 covers 15 residues. CDR3 region: CASIRTGQGNQPQHF. For the CDR3, the DNA is TGTGCCAGCATCCGGACGGGACAGGGGAATCAGCCCCAGCATTTT.

V gene TRBV3-1 (or the pseudogene TRBV3-2) combines with J gene TRBJ2-3, with 8 bases aligning to TRBD1. The V gene's germline CDR1 is LGHDT and CDR2 YNNKEL (reference sequence). With 3 bases clipped from V and 7 bases from J, the junction kept 3 bases outside the gene matches. This CDR3 contains 13 residues. CDR3 sequence: CASSQDRVNTQYF. The CDR3 nucleotides are TGTGCCAGCAGCCAGGACAGGGTCAATACGCAGTATTTT.

The chain couples TRBV10-3 to TRBJ2-7, with a tentative D call TRBD2 (6 bases). CDR1 is ENHRY, CDR2 SYGVKD, per germline. CDR3 length equals 15 residues. V lost 6 bases, J lost 3 bases, and 18 bases lay in between. The CDR3: CAIRGDGTPFYEQYF. The CDR3 bases are TGTGCCATCAGGGGGGACGGGACTCCTTTCTACGAGCAGTACTTC.